The clone carrying this T cell receptor (beta chain) occurred once. Its antigen is unknown. This sample stems from a study of CD8 T cells in Susac syndrome. Study-level points and caveats: The study conceded that its TCR sequencing and HLA analysis involved relatively few individuals.

The CDR3 spans 11 residues. Trimming pared 7 bases from V and 4 bases from J, leaving 11 bases between. Germline lookup yields CDR1 DFQATT and CDR2 SNEGSKA (reference sequence). A quantity of about 0.45 to 1 ug RNA underwent reverse transcription using random hexamers. TCR beta CDR3 was amplified by immunoSEQ multiplex PCR. This amplification extended across 54 Vbeta and 13 Jbeta segments. TCRdb recomputed calls from the immunoSEQ multiplex PCR reads with MiXCR, one row per CDR3 protein. The sample lists roughly 200,000 distinct CDR3 sequences; 90% to 96% were seen once. The receptor was derived from a human donor with multiple sclerosis. The V call is TRBV20-1, the J call TRBJ2-7; D is ambiguous. The sequenced sample was CD4+ T cells from PBMCs. Here the CDR3 DNA reads TGCAGTGGACCACTGGGTTACGAGCAGTACTTC. Translated, it gives CSGPLGYEQYF.